Below, one TCR beta chain is given with its context. This sample stems from a study of T-cell memory formation after mild COVID-19. Study details: For the most part, TCR clusters were specific to one donor.

The CDR3 runs 14 residues. Germline lookup yields CDR1 LNHDA and CDR2 SQIVND (reference sequence). Trimming cost V 6 bases and J 4 bases, with 15 bases left between them. MiXCR, applied by TCRdb to the 5' RACE reads, yields one record per CDR3 protein. The sample includes about 27,000 distinct CDR3 sequences, 7.4% of them seen just once. The receptor was isolated from an adult woman who had mild COVID-19 (a few samples of this study predate the infection). Cell type and time point are not known. V is TRBV19 and J is TRBJ1-1; possibly TRBD1 for D (6 bases). The specimen sequenced was PBMCs or a T cell subset sorted from them (not recorded which). The CDR3: CASSQQGSITEAFF. CDR3 coding DNA: TGTGCCAGTAGCCAACAGGGATCGATCACTGAAGCTTTCTTT.